Shown below are 5 T cell receptor beta chains from a single sample sequenced in a study of shared clonotypes between healthy human individuals (dated by TCRdb to the early 2020s). For the CD8 naive samples, CD45RO-negative cells were positively selected for CCR7, yielding a CD45RA+CCR7+ population from which TemRA cells were excluded. The protocol used for the library was the immunoSEQ multiplex PCR assay. TCRdb limited this immuneACCESS table to in-frame rearrangements with V and J called. A share of clones is missing; checked studies link under half to unresolved V genes, and the rest is unexplained. For this sample the table gives 550,000 to 750,000 clones, of which just under 97% were detected only once. The ten largest account for 0.11% of the sample. Sequencing used naive CD8+ T cells sorted from blood. The cell subset or site tag for this specimen amounts to: CD45RA+CCR7+. These receptors were collected from a woman between 25 and 40 years old in good health.

J is TRBJ2-7 and V is TRBV6-1, with 8 bases matching TRBD2. This CDR3 contains 16 residues. Unmatched junction bases numbered 11, after V lost 3 bases and J lost 4 bases. Germline CDR1 and CDR2: MNHNS and SASEGT. CDR3 in DNA: TGTGCCAGCAGTGAGGACCCTAGGAGCGGGGGATACGAGCAGTACTTC. Translated: CASSEDPRSGGYEQYF.

The chain links TRBV28 to TRBJ2-7, with D hard to call. There are 13 residues in the CDR3. The V and J ends lost 6 bases and 3 bases respectively, with 12 bases between them. Germline V gene lookup returns CDR1 MDHEN and CDR2 SYDVKM. The CDR3 spells CASRDRAHYEQYF. CDR3 coding DNA: TGTGCCAGCAGAGATCGGGCCCACTACGAGCAGTACTTC.

The chain uses TRBV7-9 and TRBJ2-3; D unresolved. The CDR3 covers 12 residues. Germline V lookup: CDR1 SEHNR, CDR2 FQNEAQ (reference sequence). Deletions cut 6 bases from V and 2 bases from J, with 6 bases between. The CDR3 DNA reads TGTGCCAGCAGATGGGCCACAGATACGCAGTATTTT. As protein: CASRWATDTQYF.

This rearrangement joins TRBV7-9 to TRBJ1-1; no definite D call. Germline CDR1 SEHNR, CDR2 FQNEAQ (reference sequence). The V and J ends lost 5 bases and 2 bases respectively, with 18 bases between them. The CDR3 spans 16 residues. The CDR3 DNA reads as TGTGCCAGCAGCCCTAGAGGCGCCAGCTCAAACACTGAAGCTTTCTTT. It specifies CASSPRGASSNTEAFF.

This clone was picked up one time. This chain joins TRBV5-1 and TRBJ2-5; 8 bases agree with TRBD1. This CDR3 comprises 14 residues. Losses at the gene ends were 4 bases for V and 5 bases for J; bases not matched to a gene: 7. Germline assignment: CDR1 SGHRS and CDR2 YFSETQ. CDR3 sequence reads: CASSPGTGSETQYF. For the CDR3, the DNA is TGCGCCAGCAGCCCGGGGACAGGAAGTGAGACCCAGTACTTC.